This TCR beta chain is from a study of blood T cell repertoires in COVID-19. Study context: The United States, Italy and Spain were the sources of the acute and convalescent COVID-19 samples. In each case, the material was cDNA or gDNA derived from T cells, B-cell-depleted T cells, or PBMCs.

Authors' processing steps: Amplification with reference gene primers provided the estimates of nucleated cell counts. Sequencing used immunoSEQ multiplex PCR; TCRdb keeps in-frame clones, though not all of them. D and trimming were read from the DNA, whereas the V and J calls and clone size are those reported in that table. The sample includes 180,000 or so clones, more than 75% of them seen just once. This clone has just a few counts. This CDR3 has 15 amino acids. Germline V CDR1 and CDR2: SGHVS, FQNEAQ. Trimming pared 3 bases from V and 2 bases from J, leaving 13 bases between. Enrolment of Seattle patients took place during active infection, and they were followed longitudinally.

The specimen sequenced was peripheral blood. This clonotype was obtained from a person aged 65-85 years with COVID-19, enrolled during active disease. The rearrangement links TRBV7-8 to TRBJ1-1; D perhaps matches TRBD1 (5 bases). CDR3 loop: CASSFRTGGNTEAFF. The CDR3 DNA is TGTGCCAGCAGCTTCAGGACCGGGGGTAACACTGAAGCTTTCTTT. Full variable domain (missing parts from reference TRBV7-8 and TRBJ1-1): GAGVSQSPRYKVAKRGQDVALRCDPISGHVSLFWYQQALGQGPEFLTYFQNEAQLDKSGLPSDRFFAERPEGSVSTLKIQRTQQEDSAVYLCASSFRTGGNTEAFFGQGTRLTVV.